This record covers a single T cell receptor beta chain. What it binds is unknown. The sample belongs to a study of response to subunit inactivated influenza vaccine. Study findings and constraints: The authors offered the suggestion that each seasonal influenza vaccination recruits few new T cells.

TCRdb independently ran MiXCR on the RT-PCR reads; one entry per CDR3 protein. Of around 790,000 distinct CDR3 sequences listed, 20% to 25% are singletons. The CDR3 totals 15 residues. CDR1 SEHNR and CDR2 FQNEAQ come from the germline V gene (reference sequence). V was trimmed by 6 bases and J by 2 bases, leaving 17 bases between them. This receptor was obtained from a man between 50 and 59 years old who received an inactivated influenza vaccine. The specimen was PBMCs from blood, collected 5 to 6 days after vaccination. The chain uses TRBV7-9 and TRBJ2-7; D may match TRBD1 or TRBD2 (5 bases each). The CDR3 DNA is TGTGCCAGCAGTCCCTCCGGGACCCTAGCCTACGAGCAGTACTTC. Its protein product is CASSPSGTLAYEQYF. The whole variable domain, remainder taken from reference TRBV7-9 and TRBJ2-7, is DTGVSQNPRHKITKRGQNVTFRCDPISEHNRLYWYRQTLGQGPEFLTYFQNEAQLEKSRLLSDRFSAERPKGSFSTLEIQRTEQGDSAMYLCASSPSGTLAYEQYFGPGTRLTVT.